The 20 T cell receptor beta chains presented below share a single source sample, sequenced in a study of T cell repertoires in cytomegalovirus infection. TCRdb analysed the reads with MiXCR anew, one entry per CDR3 protein. The table records about 360,000 distinct CDR3 sequences, 34% of them present only once. These TCRs' antigens remain unknown. The specimen was cultured PBMCs, collected from culture after CMV antigen stimulation. All receptors come from a human donor in good health (CMV status not recorded). Some clones in this sample may be carry-over from other donors' samples.

This clonotype was detected many times. This rearrangement joins TRBV7-3 to TRBJ2-1; 8 nucleotides align to TRBD1. The CDR3 runs 16 residues. Germline CDR1 is SGHTA and CDR2 is FQGTGA. With V trimmed by 4 bases and J by 7 bases, 12 bases remained unmatched. The CDR3 DNA is TGTGCCAGCAGCTCCCCCGGACAGGGCGGGTTGAATGAGCAGTTCTTC. Translated: CASSSPGQGGLNEQFF. Variable domain in full (rest from reference TRBV7-3 and TRBJ2-1): GAGVSQTPSNKVTEKGKYVELRCDPISGHTALYWYRQSLGQGPEFLIYFQGTGAADDSGLPNDRFFAVRPEGSVSTLKIQRTERGDSAVYLCASSSPGQGGLNEQFFGPGTRLTVL.

This clonotype has more than one count but fewer than ten. The chain links TRBV9 to TRBJ2-1, with D possibly matching TRBD2 (5 bases). The V and J ends lost 3 bases and 3 bases respectively, with 16 bases between them. The CDR3 consists of 16 residues. Germline V lookup: CDR1 SGDLS, CDR2 YYNGEE. The CDR3 region is CASSDRRGQVYNEQFF. The CDR3 region has the DNA TGTGCCAGCAGCGACCGACGGGGTCAGGTCTACAATGAGCAGTTCTTC.

This clonotype was found once. V gene TRBV7-1 combines with J gene TRBJ1-4; 7 bases are a match to TRBD1. TRBV7-1 is an ORF; its function is uncertain. CDR3 length: 16 residues. The trim removed 3 bases at V and 3 bases at J, leaving 7 bases unmatched. The CDR3 DNA follows: TGTGCCAGCAGCTCTTACCGGGACAGCTCTAATGAAAAACTGTTTTTT. Translation: CASSSYRDSSNEKLFF.

The rearrangement uses TRBV20-1 and TRBJ2-1; 9 bases are shared with TRBD2. The CDR3 runs to 14 residues. Germline CDR1 is DFQATT and CDR2 is SNEGSKA (reference sequence). Germline trimming cut 6 bases from V and 4 bases from J; bases unmatched to any gene: 7. DNA for the CDR3: TGCAGTGCCCAGGCCCTAGCGGGATACAATGAGCAGTTCTTC. This translates into CSAQALAGYNEQFF.

The gene calls are TRBV11-3 and TRBJ2-7, with TRBD2 matching 14 bases. Losses at the gene ends were 5 bases for V and 3 bases for J; bases not matched to a gene: 6. CDR1 and CDR2 (germline): SGHNT, YENEEA. The CDR3 sequence is 16 residues long. The CDR3 reads CASSGGTSGSGYEQYV. The CDR3 DNA is TGTGCCAGCAGCGGAGGGACTAGCGGGAGTGGCTACGAGCAGTACGTC.

This rearrangement joins TRBV5-4 to TRBJ1-1; D is unclear. The CDR3 has 12 residues. Germline CDR1 SGHNT, CDR2 YYREEE (reference sequence). Trimming shortened V by 4 bases and J by 5 bases, and 9 bases separated the two germline ends. The CDR3 nucleotides read TGTGCCAGCAGCCTCTTCGGGACTGAAGCTTTCTTT. Translation: CASSLFGTEAFF.

A few counts support this clonotype. The V gene is TRBV27, the J gene TRBJ2-3; D possibly matches TRBD1 or TRBD2 (5 bases each). Trimming took off 3 bases at V and 7 bases at J, with 8 bases between the two ends. The CDR3 contains 12 residues. Germline V gene lookup returns CDR1 MNHEY and CDR2 SMNVEV (reference sequence). The CDR3 DNA sequence: TGTGCCAGCAGTTTTTGGGGGAATACGCAGTATTTT. This sequence encodes CASSFWGNTQYF.

This clonotype has just a few counts. The DNA is left out, because the CDR3 cannot be placed on it with certainty; the CDR3 is given as TCRdb lists it. This sequence joins TRBV7-6 and TRBJ2-7; the table's D call of TRBD2 was not tested on the DNA. Germline CDR1 is SGHVS and CDR2 is FNYEAQ. Counting both end residues, the CDR3 totals 17 amino acids. The CDR3 protein is CASSFGAGTSGREEQYV.

There are a few counts of this clonotype. The chain joins TRBV4-1 to TRBJ2-5; D possibly corresponds to TRBD2 (6 bases). Trimming left V 1 base short and J 2 bases short, with 11 bases between. The germline V gene has CDR1 MGHRA and CDR2 YSYEKL. This CDR3 has 15 residues. In DNA form, the CDR3 reads TGCGCCAGCAGCCAAGGATTAGCGGAGCAAGAGACCCAGTACTTC. It is translated as CASSQGLAEQETQYF.

This chain joins TRBV7-9 and TRBJ2-1; D is unclear. The CDR3 is 14 residues long. The germline V gene encodes CDR1 SEHNR and CDR2 FQNEAQ (reference sequence). V lost 1 base, J lost 4 bases, and 8 bases lay in between. The CDR3, as DNA: TGTGCCAGCAGCTTAGATAATGGGTACAATGAGCAGTTCTTC. Residues: CASSLDNGYNEQFF. Variable domain in full (rest from reference TRBV7-9 and TRBJ2-1): DTGVSQNPRHKITKRGQNVTFRCDPISEHNRLYWYRQTLGQGPEFLTYFQNEAQLEKSRLLSDRFSAERPKGSFSTLEIQRTEQGDSAMYLCASSLDNGYNEQFFGPGTRLTVL.

This clonotype has only a few counts. The rearrangement joins TRBV7-6 to TRBJ2-4; weak D call: TRBD1 (6 bases). CDR3 length: 18 amino acids. Trimming cost V 1 base and J 4 bases, with 20 bases left between them. Per germline, CDR1 SGHVS and CDR2 FNYEAQ. CDR3 region: CASSLEPTGLGAKNIQYF. CDR3 nucleotides: TGTGCCAGCAGCTTAGAGCCCACAGGCCTGGGGGCTAAAAACATTCAGTACTTC. Variable domain in full (rest from reference TRBV7-6 and TRBJ2-4): GAGVSQSPRYKVTKRGQDVALRCDPISGHVSLYWYRQALGQGPEFLTYFNYEAQQDKSGLPNDRFSAERPEGSISTLTIQRTEQRDSAMYRCASSLEPTGLGAKNIQYFGAGTRLSVL.

This chain links TRBV12-3 or TRBV12-4 with TRBJ2-3, with 8 positions matching TRBD1. This CDR3 has 15 amino acids. V gave up 1 base and J gave up 4 bases; unmatched junction bases: 4. The CDR3 sequence is CASSLGRGQADTQYF. For the CDR3, the DNA is TGTGCCAGCAGTTTAGGCAGGGGGCAGGCAGATACGCAGTATTTT.

This clonotype was seen only once. The chain links TRBV4-3 to TRBJ2-3; D not resolved. CDR3 length: 16 residues. Germline lookup yields CDR1 LGHNA and CDR2 YSLEER. V gave up 0 bases and J gave up 4 bases, with 14 bases separating them. CDR3 protein: CASSQEEGHGPDTQYF. The DNA of the CDR3 is TGCGCCAGCAGCCAAGAAGAAGGGCATGGCCCAGATACGCAGTATTTT.

The chain uses TRBV10-3 and TRBJ2-3; TRBD2 is a possible D gene (6 bases). Trimming removed 2 bases from V and 1 base from J, with 10 bases in between. This CDR3 has 15 amino acids. Per the germline V gene, CDR1 is ENHRY and CDR2 is SYGVKD. The CDR3 nucleotides read TGTGCCATCAGTGAGGCGGGAAAGCGCACAGATACGCAGTATTTT. It translates to CAISEAGKRTDTQYF.

This sequence joins TRBV12-5 and TRBJ1-5; D gene unclear. Germline V CDR1 and CDR2: LGHNT, FRNRAP. The germline V and J ends were trimmed by 2 bases and 1 base, with 18 bases remaining between them. This CDR3 is built from 18 residues. The CDR3 coding sequence is TGTGCTAGTGGTTTGCCCAAGACACCTCTATTGAGCAATCAGCCCCAGCATTTT. Its protein product is CASGLPKTPLLSNQPQHF.

This clonotype was seen only a few times. CDR3: CASSPGLARNEQFF. CDR3 nucleotide sequence: TGTGCCAGCAGCCCGGGACTAGCTCGCAATGAGCAGTTCTTC. V and J are TRBV7-2 and TRBJ2-1; 9 nucleotides match TRBD2. Germline-derived CDR1 and CDR2 are SGHTA and FQGNSA. This CDR3 region has 14 residues. After removal of 5 bases from V and 6 bases from J, the junction contained 5 bases not matched to a gene.

The chain links TRBV6-8 to TRBJ2-1; 8 bases match TRBD2. This CDR3 region has 16 residues. The J segment lost 6 bases and the V segment lost 7 bases, leaving 14 bases of the junction unmatched. CDR1 is MNHGY and CDR2 is SAAAGT in the germline V gene. The CDR3 DNA is TGTGCCAGCACCCTCCGGGGACTAGTCCAGTCCAATGAGCAGTTCTTC. This sequence encodes CASTLRGLVQSNEQFF.

This clonotype was seen only a few times. The chain employs TRBV6-6 and TRBJ2-5, with unresolved D. This CDR3 region has 13 residues. Trimming took 8 bases from V and 2 from J, leaving 12 bases between them. Germline V gene data show CDR1 as MNHNY and CDR2 as SVGAGI (reference sequence). CDR3 region: CASRKTDQETQYF. The CDR3, as DNA: TGTGCCAGCCGAAAAACAGATCAAGAGACCCAGTACTTC.

This clonotype has at least ten counts. This chain uses TRBV10-1 with TRBJ1-5, with D maybe TRBD1 (6 bases). CDR3 length: 14 residues. Germline V gene data show CDR1 as WNHNN and CDR2 as SYGVQD (reference sequence). The V end was cut by 6 bases, the J end by 3 bases, with 12 bases between. CDR3 sequence (DNA): TGCGCCAGCAGCGAAGGGGGAAACAATCAGCCCCAGCATTTT. Translation: CASSEGGNNQPQHF.

The gene calls are TRBV6-2 or TRBV6-3 and TRBJ2-7; D not certain. V shed 0 bases and J shed 2 bases, with 20 bases lying between them. From germline, CDR1 is MNHEY and CDR2 SVGEGT. The CDR3 covers 18 residues. CDR3 coding DNA: TGTGCCAGCAGTTACTCGATCTATACGAAGAGTATAACCTACGAGCAGTACTTC. This encodes CASSYSIYTKSITYEQYF.